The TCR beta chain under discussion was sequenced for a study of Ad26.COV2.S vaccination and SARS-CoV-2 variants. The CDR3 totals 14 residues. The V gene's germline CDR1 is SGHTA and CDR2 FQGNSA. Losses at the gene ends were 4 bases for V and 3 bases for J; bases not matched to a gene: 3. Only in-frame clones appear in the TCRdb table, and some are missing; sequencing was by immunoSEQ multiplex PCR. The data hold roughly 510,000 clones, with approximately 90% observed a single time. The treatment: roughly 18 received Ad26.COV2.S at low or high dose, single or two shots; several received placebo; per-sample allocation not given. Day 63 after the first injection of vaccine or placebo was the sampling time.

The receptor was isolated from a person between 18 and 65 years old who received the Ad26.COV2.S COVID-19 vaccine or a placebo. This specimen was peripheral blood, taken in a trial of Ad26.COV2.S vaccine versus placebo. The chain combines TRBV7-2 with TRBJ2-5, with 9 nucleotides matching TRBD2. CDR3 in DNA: TGTGCCAGCAGCTCTCGACTAGCGGAAGAGACCCAGTACTTC. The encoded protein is CASSSRLAEETQYF.